This T cell receptor (beta chain) emerged from a study of cytomegalovirus exposure and HLA in healthy donors. Study findings and constraints: Cytomegalovirus association was listed for around 180 TCR beta chains. Common viral pathogens seemed to be connected with several of the most significant clusters, according to a later analysis. Some segments of the V type, notably TRBV6-2 and TRBV6-3, were excluded as indistinguishable.

Germline lookup yields CDR1 SGDLS and CDR2 YYNGEE. This CDR3 comprises 13 residues. Deletions cut 5 bases from V and 1 base from J, with 9 bases between. Regarding this clone: Its cognate antigen is unknown.

PCR amplification relied on 60 Vbeta primers (plus 13 Jbeta primers). Only in-frame clones appear in the TCRdb table, and some are missing; sequencing was by immunoSEQ multiplex PCR. The sample carries 170,000 or so clones, 75% to 85% recorded once. This clonotype originated in a woman in her forties or fifties in good health and CMV-seropositive. J is TRBJ2-5 and V is TRBV9; maybe TRBD2 (6 bases). The sample consisted of PBMCs. For the CDR3, the DNA is TGTGCCAGCAGTGGGGGGTCCCAAGAGACCCAGTACTTC. Its translation: CASSGGSQETQYF.